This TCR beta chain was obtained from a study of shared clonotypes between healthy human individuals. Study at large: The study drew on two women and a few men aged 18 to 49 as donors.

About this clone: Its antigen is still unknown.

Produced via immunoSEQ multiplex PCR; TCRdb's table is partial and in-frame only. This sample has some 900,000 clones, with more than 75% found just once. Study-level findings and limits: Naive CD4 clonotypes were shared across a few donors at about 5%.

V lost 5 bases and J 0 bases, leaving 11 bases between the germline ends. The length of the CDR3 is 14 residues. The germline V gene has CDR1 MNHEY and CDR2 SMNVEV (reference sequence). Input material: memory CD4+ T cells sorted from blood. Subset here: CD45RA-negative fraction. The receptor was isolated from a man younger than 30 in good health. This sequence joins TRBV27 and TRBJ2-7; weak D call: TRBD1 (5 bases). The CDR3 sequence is CASSLRQSSYEQYF. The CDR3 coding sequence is TGTGCCAGCAGTCTCCGACAGAGCTCCTACGAGCAGTACTTC.